The 8 T cell receptor beta chains reported below all come from one sample, sequenced in a study of blood T cell repertoires in COVID-19. The assay was immunoSEQ multiplex PCR, and TCRdb's table has in-frame clones only and misses some. The sample shows about 47,000 clones, roughly 86% of them seen only once. The sample comprised peripheral blood. The source is a man older than 75 with active or convalescent COVID-19.

The chain joins TRBV30 to TRBJ1-2, with D perhaps matching TRBD1 (5 bases). Germline V gives CDR1 GTSNPN, CDR2 SVGIG (reference sequence). V lost 7 bases, J lost 7 bases, and 16 bases lay in between. The CDR3 length is 12 residues. The CDR3 DNA is TGTGCCTTACCTAGGGGCGTTGTTGGCTACACCTTC. It codes for CALPRGVVGYTF. The variable domain in full, with the rest retrieved from reference TRBV30 and TRBJ1-2, is SQTIHQWPATLVQPVGSPLSLECTVEGTSNPNLYWYRQAAGRGLQLLFYSVGIGQISSEVPQNLSASRPQDRQFILSSKKLLLSDSGFYLCALPRGVVGYTFGSGTRLTVV.

This chain joins TRBV4-2 and TRBJ2-7; TRBD1 aligns across 9 bases. The CDR3 is 15 residues long. Germline lookup yields CDR1 LGHNA and CDR2 YNFKEQ. V lost 0 bases, J lost 7 bases, and 7 bases stayed unmatched. The chain's CDR3 is CASSQDLTGGWEQYF. CDR3 nucleotides: TGTGCCAGCAGCCAAGATTTGACAGGGGGGTGGGAGCAGTACTTC.

V gene TRBV19 combines with J gene TRBJ1-5, with D tentatively TRBD1 (5 bases). The CDR3 contains 15 residues. Germline V gives CDR1 LNHDA, CDR2 SQIVND (reference sequence). V was cut by 5 bases and J by 5 bases, with 16 bases left in between. The CDR3 DNA reads as TGTGCCAGTAGTTCTACGGGGGTGGCTTATCAGCCCCAGCATTTT. Its translation: CASSSTGVAYQPQHF.

The chain carries TRBV28 and TRBJ1-2; D might be TRBD1 (5 bases). The CDR3 is made up of 17 amino acids. Germline V gene data show CDR1 as MDHEN and CDR2 as SYDVKM. Trimming took 8 bases from V and 4 from J, leaving 26 bases between them. The CDR3, as DNA: TGTGCCAGCCGTGGGGATGGGGCAGGAGAGGACGTCTATGGCTACACCTTC. This codes for CASRGDGAGEDVYGYTF.

The chain combines TRBV4-2 with TRBJ1-4; no reliable D call. The CDR3 length is 16 residues. V gave up 0 bases and J gave up 3 bases, with 11 bases separating them. Germline CDR1 LGHNA, CDR2 YNFKEQ. CDR3 sequence reads: CASSQEVLYSNEKLFF. DNA of the CDR3: TGTGCCAGCAGCCAAGAGGTCCTATACTCTAATGAAAAACTGTTTTTT.

The chain couples TRBV7-6 to TRBJ2-2; D is perhaps TRBD2 (7 bases). This CDR3 has 16 residues. V lost 0 bases, J lost 4 bases, and 12 bases lay in between. From germline, CDR1 is SGHVS and CDR2 FNYEAQ. The CDR3 region has the DNA TGTGCCAGCAGCTTAGCGGGGGGGGCGGGCACCGGGGAGCTGTTTTTT. Its protein is CASSLAGGAGTGELFF.

The rearrangement links TRBV5-1 to TRBJ2-5; D is undetermined. V lost 0 bases and J lost 5, with 8 bases in between. Germline V gene lookup returns CDR1 SGHRS and CDR2 YFSETQ. CDR3 length: 13 residues. DNA for the CDR3: TGCGCCAGCAGCTTGGAGGCGCGGGAGACCCAGTACTTC. Translated, it gives CASSLEARETQYF.

CDR3 protein: CASSPSTGVYNEKLFF. The DNA of the CDR3 is TGTGCCAGCAGTCCGTCTACAGGGGTTTATAATGAAAAACTGTTTTTT. The chain links TRBV28 to TRBJ1-4; 7 bases agree with TRBD1. Per germline, CDR1 MDHEN and CDR2 SYDVKM. Losses at the gene ends were 5 bases for V and 4 bases for J; bases not matched to a gene: 10. This CDR3 contains 16 residues.